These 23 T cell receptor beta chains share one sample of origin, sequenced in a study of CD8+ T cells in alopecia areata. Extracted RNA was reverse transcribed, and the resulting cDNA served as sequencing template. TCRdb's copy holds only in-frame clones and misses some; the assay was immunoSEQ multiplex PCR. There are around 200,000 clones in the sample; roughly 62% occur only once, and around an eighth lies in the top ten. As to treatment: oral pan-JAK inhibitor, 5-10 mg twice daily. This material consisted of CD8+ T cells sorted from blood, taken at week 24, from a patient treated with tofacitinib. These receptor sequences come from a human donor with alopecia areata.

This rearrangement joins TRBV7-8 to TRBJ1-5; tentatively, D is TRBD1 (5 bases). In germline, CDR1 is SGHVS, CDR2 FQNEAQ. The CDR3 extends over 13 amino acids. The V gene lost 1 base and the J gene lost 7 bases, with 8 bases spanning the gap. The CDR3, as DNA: TGTGCCAGCAGCTTAGGGGGACTCCAGCCCCAGCATTTT. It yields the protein CASSLGGLQPQHF.

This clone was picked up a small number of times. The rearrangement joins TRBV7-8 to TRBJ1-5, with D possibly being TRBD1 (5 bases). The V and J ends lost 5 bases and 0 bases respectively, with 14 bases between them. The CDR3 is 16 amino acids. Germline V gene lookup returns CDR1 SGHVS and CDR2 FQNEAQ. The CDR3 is CASSKGTFTSNQPQHF. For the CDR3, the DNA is TGTGCCAGCAGCAAAGGGACGTTCACTAGCAATCAGCCCCAGCATTTT.

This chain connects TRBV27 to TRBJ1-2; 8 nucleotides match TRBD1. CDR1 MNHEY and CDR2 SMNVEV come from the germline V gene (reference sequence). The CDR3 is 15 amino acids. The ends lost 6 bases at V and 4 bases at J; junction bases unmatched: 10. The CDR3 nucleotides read TGTGCCAGCAGGCCAACAGGGGGGCGGGGCTATGGCTACACCTTC. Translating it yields CASRPTGGRGYGYTF.

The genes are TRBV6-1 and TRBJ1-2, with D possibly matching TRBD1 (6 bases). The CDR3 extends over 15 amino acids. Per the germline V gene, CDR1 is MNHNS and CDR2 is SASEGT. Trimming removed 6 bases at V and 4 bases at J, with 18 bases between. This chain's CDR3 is CASSRRDTPRYGYTF. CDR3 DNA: TGTGCCAGCAGCCGCCGGGACACTCCCCGCTATGGCTACACCTTC.

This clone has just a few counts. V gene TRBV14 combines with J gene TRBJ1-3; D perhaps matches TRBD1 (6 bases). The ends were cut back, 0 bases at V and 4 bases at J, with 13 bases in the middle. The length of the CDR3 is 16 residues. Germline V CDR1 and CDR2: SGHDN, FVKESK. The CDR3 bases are TGTGCCAGCAGCCAAGATCACAGGGCCTCAGGAAACACCATATATTTT. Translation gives CASSQDHRASGNTIYF.

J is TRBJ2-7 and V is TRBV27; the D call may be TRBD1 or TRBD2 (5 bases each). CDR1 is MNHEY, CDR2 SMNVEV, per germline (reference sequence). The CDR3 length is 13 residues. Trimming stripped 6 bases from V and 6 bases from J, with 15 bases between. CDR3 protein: CASSFMGEREQYF. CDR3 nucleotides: TGTGCCAGCAGCTTCATGGGGGAGCGCGAGCAGTACTTC.

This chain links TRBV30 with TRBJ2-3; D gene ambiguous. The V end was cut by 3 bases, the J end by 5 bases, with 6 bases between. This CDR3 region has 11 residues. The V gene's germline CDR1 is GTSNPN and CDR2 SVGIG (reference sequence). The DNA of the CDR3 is TGTGCCTGGAGGTGGGGAGATACGCAGTATTTT. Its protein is CAWRWGDTQYF.

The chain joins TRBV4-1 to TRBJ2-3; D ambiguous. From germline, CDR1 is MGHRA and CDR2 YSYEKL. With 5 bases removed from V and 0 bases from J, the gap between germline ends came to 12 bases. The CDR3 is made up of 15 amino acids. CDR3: CASSSDSSSTDTQYF. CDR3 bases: TGCGCCAGCAGCTCAGACTCTTCTAGCACAGATACGCAGTATTTT.

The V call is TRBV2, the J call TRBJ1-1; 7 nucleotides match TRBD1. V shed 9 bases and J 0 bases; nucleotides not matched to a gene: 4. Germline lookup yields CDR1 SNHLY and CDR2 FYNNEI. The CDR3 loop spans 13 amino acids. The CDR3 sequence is CARGQSMNTEAFF. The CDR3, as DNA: TGTGCCAGGGGACAGAGCATGAACACTGAAGCTTTCTTT.

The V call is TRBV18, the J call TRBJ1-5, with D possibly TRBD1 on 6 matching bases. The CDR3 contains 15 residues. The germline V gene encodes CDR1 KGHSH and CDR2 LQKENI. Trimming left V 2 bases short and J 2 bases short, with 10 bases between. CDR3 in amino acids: CASSPTGYGNQPQHF. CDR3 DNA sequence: TGTGCCAGCTCACCAACAGGGTACGGCAATCAGCCCCAGCATTTT.

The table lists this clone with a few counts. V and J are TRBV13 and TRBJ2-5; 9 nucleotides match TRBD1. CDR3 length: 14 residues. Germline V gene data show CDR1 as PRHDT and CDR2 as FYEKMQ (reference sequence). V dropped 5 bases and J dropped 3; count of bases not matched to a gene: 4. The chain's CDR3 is CASSPRTGEETQYF. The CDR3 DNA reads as TGTGCCAGCAGCCCCCGGACAGGGGAAGAGACCCAGTACTTC.

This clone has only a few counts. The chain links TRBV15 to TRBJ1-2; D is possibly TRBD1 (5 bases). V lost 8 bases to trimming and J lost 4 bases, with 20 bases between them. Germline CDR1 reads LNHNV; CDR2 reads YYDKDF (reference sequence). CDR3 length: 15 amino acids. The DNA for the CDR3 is TGTGCCACCTTCCCCGGGACGGCGGCCGGCTATGGCTACACCTTC. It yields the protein CATFPGTAAGYGYTF.

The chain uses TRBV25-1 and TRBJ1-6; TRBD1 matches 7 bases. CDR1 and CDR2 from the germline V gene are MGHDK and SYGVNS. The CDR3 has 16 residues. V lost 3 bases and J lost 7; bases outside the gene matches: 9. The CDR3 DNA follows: TGTGCCAGCAGTGACGAACAGGGGTTCGAGAATTCACCCCTCCACTTT. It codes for CASSDEQGFENSPLHF.

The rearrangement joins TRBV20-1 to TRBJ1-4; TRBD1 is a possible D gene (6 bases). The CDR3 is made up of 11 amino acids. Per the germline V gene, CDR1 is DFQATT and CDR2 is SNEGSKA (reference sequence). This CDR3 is CGAGEEEKLFF. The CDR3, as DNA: TGCGGAGCAGGGGAAGAAGAAAAACTGTTTTTT.

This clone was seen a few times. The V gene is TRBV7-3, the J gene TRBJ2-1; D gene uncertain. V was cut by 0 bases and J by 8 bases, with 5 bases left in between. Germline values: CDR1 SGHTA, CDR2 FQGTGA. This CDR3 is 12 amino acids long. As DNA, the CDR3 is TGTGCCAGCAGCTTAACGGGATATGAGCAGTTCTTC. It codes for CASSLTGYEQFF.

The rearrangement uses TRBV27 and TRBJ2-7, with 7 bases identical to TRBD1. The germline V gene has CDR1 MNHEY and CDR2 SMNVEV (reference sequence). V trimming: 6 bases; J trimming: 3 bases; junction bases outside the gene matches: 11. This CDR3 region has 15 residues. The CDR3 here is CASSLGQVTLYEQYF. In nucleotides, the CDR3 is TGTGCCAGCAGCCTCGGACAGGTAACCCTCTACGAGCAGTACTTC.

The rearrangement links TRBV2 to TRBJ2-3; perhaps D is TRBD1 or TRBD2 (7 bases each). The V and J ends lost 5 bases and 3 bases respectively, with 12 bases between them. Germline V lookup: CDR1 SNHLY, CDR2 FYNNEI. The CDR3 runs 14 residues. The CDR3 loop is CASSSQGGTDTQYF. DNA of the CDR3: TGTGCCAGCAGTAGTCAGGGGGGGACAGATACGCAGTATTTT.

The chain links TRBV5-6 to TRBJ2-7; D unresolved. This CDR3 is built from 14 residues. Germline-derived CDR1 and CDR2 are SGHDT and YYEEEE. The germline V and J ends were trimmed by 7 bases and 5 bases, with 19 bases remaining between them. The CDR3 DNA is TGTGCCAGCGGAAACCGGGCCCTAACCCACGAGCAGTACTTC. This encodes CASGNRALTHEQYF.

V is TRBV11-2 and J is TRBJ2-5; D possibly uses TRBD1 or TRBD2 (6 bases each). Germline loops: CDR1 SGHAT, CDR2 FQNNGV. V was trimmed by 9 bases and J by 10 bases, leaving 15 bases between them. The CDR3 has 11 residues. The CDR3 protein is CASAGDGGQYF. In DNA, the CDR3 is TGTGCCAGTGCAGGGGACGGGGGCCAGTACTTC.

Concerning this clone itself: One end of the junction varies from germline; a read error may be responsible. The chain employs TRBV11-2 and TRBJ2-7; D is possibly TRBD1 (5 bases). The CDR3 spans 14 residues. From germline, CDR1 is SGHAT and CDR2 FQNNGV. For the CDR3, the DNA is TGTGCCAGAAGCTCCCTCGGACACAACTACGAGCAGTACTTC. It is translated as CARSSLGHNYEQYF.

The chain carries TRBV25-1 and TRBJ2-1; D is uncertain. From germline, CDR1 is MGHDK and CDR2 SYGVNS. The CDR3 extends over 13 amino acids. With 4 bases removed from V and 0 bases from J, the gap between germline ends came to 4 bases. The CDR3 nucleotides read TGTGCCAGCAGTGGGCCCTCCTACAATGAGCAGTTCTTC. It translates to CASSGPSYNEQFF. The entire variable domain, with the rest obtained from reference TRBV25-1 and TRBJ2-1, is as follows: EADIYQTPRYLVIGTGKKITLECSQTMGHDKMYWYQQDPGMELHLIHYSYGVNSTEKGDLSSESTVSRIRTEHFPLTLESARPSHTSQYLCASSGPSYNEQFFGPGTRLTVL.

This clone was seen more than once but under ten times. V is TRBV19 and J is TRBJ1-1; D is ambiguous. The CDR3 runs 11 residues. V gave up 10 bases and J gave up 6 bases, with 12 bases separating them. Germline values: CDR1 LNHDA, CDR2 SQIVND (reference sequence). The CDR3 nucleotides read TGTGCCACCCTCCATGGGGCTGAAGCTTTCTTT. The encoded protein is CATLHGAEAFF.

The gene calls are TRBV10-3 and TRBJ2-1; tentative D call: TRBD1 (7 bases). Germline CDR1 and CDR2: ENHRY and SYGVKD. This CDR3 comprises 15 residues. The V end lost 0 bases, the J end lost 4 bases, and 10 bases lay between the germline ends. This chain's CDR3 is CAISESAGGYNEQFF. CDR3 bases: TGTGCCATCAGTGAGTCTGCAGGGGGGTACAATGAGCAGTTCTTC.